The 5 T cell receptor beta chains in this list originate from one sample, sequenced in a study of T cells in tumors after PD-1 blockade. The assay was immunoSEQ multiplex PCR, and TCRdb's table has in-frame clones only and misses some. The top ten clones hold about 4.4% of a sample with approximately 63,000 clones, under 80% of them seen once. The sample consisted of PBMCs, taken after anti-PD-1 treatment. These receptors were collected from a human donor with basal cell carcinoma.

CDR3 sequence reads: CASSNRGVRSEAFF. CDR3 bases: TGTGCCAGTAGTAACCGCGGGGTTCGGTCCGAAGCTTTCTTT. The rearrangement joins TRBV19 to TRBJ1-1; D is undetermined. The germline V gene encodes CDR1 LNHDA and CDR2 SQIVND (reference sequence). The CDR3 runs to 14 residues. V was clipped by 4 bases and J by 8 bases, with 17 bases between them.

The table lists this clone with a few counts. This chain links TRBV6-4 with TRBJ2-1; 10 positions agree with TRBD1. The CDR3 is 15 residues long. Losses at the gene ends were 5 bases for V and 6 bases for J; bases not matched to a gene: 7. Germline V lookup: CDR1 MRHNA, CDR2 SNTAGT. CDR3 amino acids: CASSPGTGDSNEQFF. In nucleotides, the CDR3 is TGTGCCAGCAGTCCCGGGACAGGGGATTCCAATGAGCAGTTCTTC.

This rearrangement joins TRBV7-2 to TRBJ2-2, with a tentative D call TRBD1 (6 bases). V lost 1 base to trimming and J lost 0 bases, with 12 bases between them. The CDR3 has 17 amino acids. The germline V gene encodes CDR1 SGHTA and CDR2 FQGNSA. In nucleotides, the CDR3 is TGTGCCAGCAGCTTAGTGGGGGCGGGTTCGAACACCGGGGAGCTGTTTTTT. Translating gives CASSLVGAGSNTGELFF.

This chain uses TRBV28 with TRBJ1-2; D might be TRBD1 (5 bases). V was shortened by 6 bases and J by 3 bases, with 17 bases between the two germline ends. The CDR3 is made up of 15 amino acids. From germline, CDR1 is MDHEN and CDR2 SYDVKM. The CDR3 reads CASRESGTADYGYTF. The DNA of the CDR3 is TGTGCCAGCAGGGAAAGCGGGACGGCTGACTATGGCTACACCTTC.

V and J are TRBV5-1 and TRBJ2-3; the D is unclear. Trimming shortened V by 0 bases and J by 5 bases, and 13 bases separated the two germline ends. The CDR3 totals 15 residues. The germline gives CDR1 SGHRS, CDR2 YFSETQ. CDR3 region: CASSLEGNSKDTQYF. The CDR3 bases are TGCGCCAGCAGCTTGGAAGGAAATTCTAAAGATACGCAGTATTTT. The full variable domain, rest sourced from reference TRBV5-1 and TRBJ2-3, is KAGVTQTPRYLIKTRGQQVTLSCSPISGHRSVSWYQQTPGQGLQFLFEYFSETQRNKGNFPGRFSGRQFSNSRSEMNVSTLELGDSALYLCASSLEGNSKDTQYFGPGTRLTVL.